This passage covers 11 T cell receptor beta chains from one sample sequenced in a study of blood T cell repertoires in COVID-19. The method was immunoSEQ multiplex PCR; TCRdb's version includes in-frame clones alone and lacks a portion of them. This sample carries roughly 570,000 clones, roughly 89% of them seen once, and the ten largest clones take around 7.8%. The material sequenced was peripheral blood. Receptors were obtained from a woman in her forties or fifties with COVID-19, enrolled during active disease.

The rearrangement links TRBV9 to TRBJ1-1; the match to TRBD1 covers 10 bases. The CDR3 spans 15 residues. Per germline, CDR1 SGDLS and CDR2 YYNGEE. J lost 6 bases, V lost 4 bases, and 9 bases had no gene match. CDR3 in amino acids: CASSPRGQGDAEAFF. Here the CDR3 DNA reads TGTGCCAGCAGCCCACGAGGACAGGGGGACGCTGAAGCTTTCTTT. The entire variable domain, with the rest obtained from reference TRBV9 and TRBJ1-1, is as follows: DSGVTQTPKHLITATGQRVTLRCSPRSGDLSVYWYQQSLDQGLQFLIQYYNGEERAKGNILERFSAQQFPDLHSELNLSSLELGDSALYFCASSPRGQGDAEAFFGQGTRLTVV.

The chain carries TRBV27 and TRBJ2-3, with a weak D call TRBD2 (6 bases). Germline CDR1 is MNHEY and CDR2 is SMNVEV (reference sequence). CDR3 length: 13 residues. V gave up 11 bases and J gave up 0 bases, with 12 bases separating them. CDR3 DNA: TGTGCCTCTGGGAGGCCTAGCACAGATACGCAGTATTTT. It translates to CASGRPSTDTQYF.

The chain carries TRBV28 and TRBJ2-7, with 10 nucleotides matching TRBD1. The CDR3 covers 16 residues. Germline CDR1 is MDHEN and CDR2 is SYDVKM. V lost 6 bases to trimming and J lost 3 bases; unmatched junction nucleotides: 11. The CDR3 DNA is TGTGCCAGCAGCCATCGCGCCGGGACAGGGGACTACGAGCAGTACTTC. It encodes CASSHRAGTGDYEQYF.

The chain links TRBV5-4 to TRBJ1-1; 8 nucleotides align to TRBD1. From germline, CDR1 is SGHNT and CDR2 YYREEE (reference sequence). The length of the CDR3 is 16 residues. V lost 4 bases, J lost 0 bases, and 8 bases stayed unmatched. This CDR3 reads CASSPSGGLLNTEAFF. The CDR3 nucleotides read TGTGCCAGCAGCCCTTCAGGGGGCTTGTTGAACACTGAAGCTTTCTTT.

This chain joins TRBV5-1 and TRBJ2-2, with D unresolved. Germline loops: CDR1 SGHRS, CDR2 YFSETQ. The length of the CDR3 is 11 residues. The V and J ends lost 4 bases and 7 bases respectively, with 5 bases between them. CDR3 residues: CASSLNGELFF. The CDR3 coding sequence is TGCGCCAGCAGCCTTAACGGGGAGCTGTTTTTT.

The rearrangement uses TRBV19 and TRBJ1-2; TRBD1 is a possible D gene (5 bases). Germline V gene sequence: CDR1 LNHDA, CDR2 SQIVND (reference sequence). This CDR3 is built from 14 residues. V gave up 9 bases and J gave up 4 bases, with 18 bases separating them. CDR3 DNA: TGTGCCAGCGAAAGGGACTACCAGGGCTATGGCTACACCTTC. Translating it yields CASERDYQGYGYTF.

The V gene is TRBV7-3, the J gene TRBJ2-1; 7 positions match TRBD2. Germline assignment: CDR1 SGHTA and CDR2 FQGTGA. After removal of 5 bases from V and 0 bases from J, the junction contained 4 bases not matched to a gene. The CDR3 totals 15 residues. In nucleotides, the CDR3 is TGTGCCAGCAGCCCGGGAGGTCGCTCCTACAATGAGCAGTTCTTC. It encodes CASSPGGRSYNEQFF.

The CDR3 region has the DNA TGTGCCAGCAGCGGGGACAGGGGGTATGGGAGCAATCAGCCCCAGCATTTT. This translates into CASSGDRGYGSNQPQHF. The chain carries TRBV11-2 and TRBJ1-5, with 11 bases matching TRBD1. V lost 5 bases and J lost 1; bases outside the gene matches: 7. The CDR3 is 17 amino acids. CDR1 is SGHAT, CDR2 FQNNGV, per germline.

V and J are TRBV5-1 and TRBJ2-1, with D perhaps TRBD2 (5 bases). Germline V gene data show CDR1 as SGHRS and CDR2 as YFSETQ. The CDR3 extends over 12 amino acids. With 7 bases removed from V and 5 bases from J, the gap between germline ends came to 10 bases. The CDR3 nucleotides read TGCGCCAGCCAAACTAGAAACAATGAGCAGTTCTTC. Protein: CASQTRNNEQFF.

The CDR3 DNA reads as TGTGCCAGCAGCCTAGGGGGTGGAGGTGGAAACACCATATATTTT. Its translation is CASSLGGGGGNTIYF. This sequence joins TRBV27 and TRBJ1-3, with D tentatively TRBD1 (6 bases). The V end was cut by 6 bases, the J end by 3 bases, with 15 bases between. The V gene's germline CDR1 is MNHEY and CDR2 SMNVEV (reference sequence). CDR3 length: 15 amino acids.

Only one count was recorded for this clone. This chain joins TRBV30 and TRBJ2-7, with TRBD1 as a possible D gene (6 bases). Trimming shortened V by 6 bases and J by 1 base, and 16 bases separated the two germline ends. The CDR3 covers 14 residues. Germline loops: CDR1 GTSNPN, CDR2 SVGIG (reference sequence). The CDR3 nucleotides read TGTGCCTGTTCGACAGGACAGACATCCTACGAGCAGTACTTC. It yields the protein CACSTGQTSYEQYF.